Shown below are 14 T cell receptor beta chains from a single sample sequenced in a study of control samples from healthy donors and cancer patients. The assay was immunoSEQ multiplex PCR, and TCRdb's table has in-frame clones only and misses some. The top ten clones hold about 21% of a sample with 75,000 to 90,000 clones, approximately 86% of them seen once. The material sequenced was blood. The origin of the receptors is a young man in good health.

The rearrangement links TRBV30 to TRBJ2-3, with 7 bases that match TRBD1. V trimming: 6 bases; J trimming: 3 bases; junction bases outside the gene matches: 6. The CDR3 runs 13 residues. Germline V CDR1 and CDR2: GTSNPN, SVGIG (reference sequence). The CDR3 here is CACLDRVTDTQYF. Here the CDR3 DNA reads TGTGCCTGCCTCGACAGGGTGACAGATACGCAGTATTTT. The entire variable domain, with the rest obtained from reference TRBV30 and TRBJ2-3, is as follows: SQTIHQWPATLVQPVGSPLSLECTVEGTSNPNLYWYRQAAGRGLQLLFYSVGIGQISSEVPQNLSASRPQDRQFILSSKKLLLSDSGFYLCACLDRVTDTQYFGPGTRLTVL.

The gene calls are TRBV24-1 and TRBJ1-1, with D uncertain. Germline loops: CDR1 KGHDR, CDR2 SFDVKD. Trimming took off 7 bases at V and 1 base at J, with 3 bases between the two ends. The CDR3 has 11 amino acids. CDR3: CATRGNTEAFF. CDR3 DNA sequence: TGTGCCACCAGAGGGAACACTGAAGCTTTCTTT.

The chain employs TRBV18 and TRBJ2-5; tentatively, D is TRBD1 (5 bases). Per the germline V gene, CDR1 is KGHSH and CDR2 is LQKENI. CDR3 size: 17 residues. Trimming cost V 4 bases and J 1 base, with 19 bases left between them. The CDR3 spells CASSLTVPTVSQETQYF. The CDR3, as DNA: TGTGCCAGCTCACTCACCGTACCGACAGTGAGCCAAGAGACCCAGTACTTC.

This clone appeared a few times. The chain has TRBV18 and TRBJ2-2; D not certain. There are 14 residues in the CDR3. CDR1 and CDR2 from the germline V gene are KGHSH and LQKENI. V lost 3 bases and J lost 5, with 10 bases in between. The CDR3 protein is CASSPGLYTGELFF. The DNA for the CDR3 is TGTGCCAGCTCACCTGGATTATATACCGGGGAGCTGTTTTTT.

This rearrangement joins TRBV6-5 to TRBJ2-7; no clear D. Trimming pared 6 bases from V and 2 bases from J, leaving 11 bases between. Germline-derived CDR1 and CDR2 are MNHEY and SVGAGI. The CDR3 is 13 amino acids. CDR3: CASRPRLTYEQYF. DNA for the CDR3: TGTGCCAGCAGGCCTAGATTAACCTACGAGCAGTACTTC.

The chain joins TRBV2 to TRBJ2-4, with D perhaps given as TRBD1 or TRBD2 (6 bases each). V was shortened by 2 bases and J by 12 bases, with 11 bases between the two germline ends. The CDR3 has 12 residues. From germline, CDR1 is SNHLY and CDR2 FYNNEI. CDR3 sequence (DNA): TGTGCCAGCAGTGAAACGGGGGCGGCTCAGTACTTC. As protein: CASSETGAAQYF.

The chain links TRBV27 to TRBJ1-2, with D possibly matching TRBD1 (6 bases). CDR1 is MNHEY and CDR2 is SMNVEV in the germline V gene (reference sequence). The CDR3 sequence is 14 residues long. The V end lost 3 bases, the J end lost 4 bases, and 12 bases lay between the germline ends. CDR3: CASSFNREGYGYTF. CDR3 sequence (DNA): TGTGCCAGCAGTTTCAACAGGGAGGGCTATGGCTACACCTTC.

In DNA, the CDR3 is TGTGCCAGCAGCAGGGGGGGCGAAGAGACCCAGTACTTC. Its protein product is CASSRGGEETQYF. This chain uses TRBV7-7 with TRBJ2-5, with TRBD2 as a possible D gene (7 bases). In germline, CDR1 is SSHAT, CDR2 FNYEAQ (reference sequence). The CDR3 contains 13 residues. Trimming pared 5 bases from V and 3 bases from J, leaving 10 bases between.

The rearrangement joins TRBV7-6 to TRBJ2-5; maybe TRBD2 (7 bases). The CDR3 runs 15 residues. Trimming shortened V by 1 base and J by 5 bases, and 14 bases separated the two germline ends. Germline CDR1 reads SGHVS; CDR2 reads FNYEAQ. The CDR3 sequence: CASSLGGGLAETQYF. DNA for the CDR3: TGTGCCAGCAGCTTAGGGGGGGGGCTCGCGGAGACCCAGTACTTC.

The V and J genes are TRBV9 and TRBJ2-5; 9 positions match TRBD2. With 9 bases clipped from V and 5 bases from J, the junction kept 11 bases outside the gene matches. CDR3 size: 14 residues. Germline V gene data show CDR1 as SGDLS and CDR2 as YYNGEE. CDR3 loop: CATSSGGGAETQYF. The CDR3 DNA reads TGTGCCACAAGTAGCGGCGGGGGGGCCGAGACCCAGTACTTC. The full variable domain, with the rest looked up from reference TRBV9 and TRBJ2-5, is DSGVTQTPKHLITATGQRVTLRCSPRSGDLSVYWYQQSLDQGLQFLIQYYNGEERAKGNILERFSAQQFPDLHSELNLSSLELGDSALYFCATSSGGGAETQYFGPGTRLLVL.

The chain has TRBV9 and TRBJ2-2; tentative D call: TRBD1 (5 bases). The germline V and J ends were trimmed by 3 bases and 4 bases, with 13 bases remaining between them. The germline V gene encodes CDR1 SGDLS and CDR2 YYNGEE. This CDR3 has 15 residues. CDR3 DNA: TGTGCCAGCAGCGACTCAGGGCCTTTCACCGGGGAGCTGTTTTTT. Translation: CASSDSGPFTGELFF.

In its sample, this clone was seen once. The genes are TRBV4-2 and TRBJ1-6; 7 bases align to TRBD1. V gave up 2 bases and J gave up 6 bases; unmatched junction bases: 13. This CDR3 is 18 amino acids long. Germline V gene data show CDR1 as LGHNA and CDR2 as YNFKEQ. The CDR3 reads CASSQSVTGVGFNSPLHF. CDR3 DNA: TGTGCCAGCAGCCAAAGCGTTACAGGGGTGGGGTTTAATTCACCCCTCCACTTT.

The CDR3 here is CASSSQGGNTEAFF. In DNA form, the CDR3 reads TGTGCCAGCAGCTCACAGGGGGGGAACACTGAAGCTTTCTTT. This sequence joins TRBV7-3 and TRBJ1-1, with TRBD1 identical over 8 bases. Germline lookup yields CDR1 SGHTA and CDR2 FQGTGA. The CDR3 extends over 14 amino acids. V dropped 4 bases and J dropped 1; count of bases not matched to a gene: 2. The full variable domain, in which reference TRBV7-3 and TRBJ1-1 provide the parts outside the CDR3, is GAGVSQTPSNKVTEKGKYVELRCDPISGHTALYWYRQSLGQGPEFLIYFQGTGAADDSGLPNDRFFAVRPEGSVSTLKIQRTERGDSAVYLCASSSQGGNTEAFFGQGTRLTVV.

The chain links TRBV12-3 or TRBV12-4 to TRBJ1-2; D is possibly TRBD1 (5 bases). Trimming took 6 bases from V and 4 from J, leaving 12 bases between them. The CDR3 is 13 residues long. CDR3 nucleotides: TGTGCCAGCAGCACCAGGGTTACCTATGGCTACACCTTC. Translated, it gives CASSTRVTYGYTF.